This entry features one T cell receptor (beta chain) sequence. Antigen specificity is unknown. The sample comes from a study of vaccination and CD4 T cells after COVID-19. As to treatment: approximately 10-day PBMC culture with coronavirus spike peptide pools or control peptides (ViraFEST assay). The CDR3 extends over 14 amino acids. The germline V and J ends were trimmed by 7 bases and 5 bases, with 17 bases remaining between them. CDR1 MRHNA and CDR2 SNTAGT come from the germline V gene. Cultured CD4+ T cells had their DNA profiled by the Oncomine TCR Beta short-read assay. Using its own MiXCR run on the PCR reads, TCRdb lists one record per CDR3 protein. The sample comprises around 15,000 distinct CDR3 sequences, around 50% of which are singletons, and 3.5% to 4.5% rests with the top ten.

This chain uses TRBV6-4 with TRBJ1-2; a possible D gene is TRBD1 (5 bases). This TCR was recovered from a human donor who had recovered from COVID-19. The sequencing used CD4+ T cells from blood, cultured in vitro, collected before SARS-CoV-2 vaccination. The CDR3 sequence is CASNKSNAGYGYTF. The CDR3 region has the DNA TGTGCCAGCAATAAGAGCAACGCAGGGTATGGCTACACCTTC.